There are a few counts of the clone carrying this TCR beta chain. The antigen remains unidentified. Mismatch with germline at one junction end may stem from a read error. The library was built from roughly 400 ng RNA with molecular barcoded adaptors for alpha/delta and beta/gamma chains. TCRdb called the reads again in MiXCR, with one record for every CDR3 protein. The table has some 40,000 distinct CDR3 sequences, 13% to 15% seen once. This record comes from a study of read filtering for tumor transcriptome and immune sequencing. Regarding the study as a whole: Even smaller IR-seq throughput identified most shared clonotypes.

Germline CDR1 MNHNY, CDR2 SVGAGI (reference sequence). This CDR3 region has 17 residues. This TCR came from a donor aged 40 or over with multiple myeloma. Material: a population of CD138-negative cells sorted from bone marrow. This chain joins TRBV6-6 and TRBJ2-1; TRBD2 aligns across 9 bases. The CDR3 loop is CASNYSNWSGGRNEQFF. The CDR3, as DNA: TGTGCCAGCAATTACTCGAACTGGAGCGGGGGGAGAAATGAGCAGTTCTTC.